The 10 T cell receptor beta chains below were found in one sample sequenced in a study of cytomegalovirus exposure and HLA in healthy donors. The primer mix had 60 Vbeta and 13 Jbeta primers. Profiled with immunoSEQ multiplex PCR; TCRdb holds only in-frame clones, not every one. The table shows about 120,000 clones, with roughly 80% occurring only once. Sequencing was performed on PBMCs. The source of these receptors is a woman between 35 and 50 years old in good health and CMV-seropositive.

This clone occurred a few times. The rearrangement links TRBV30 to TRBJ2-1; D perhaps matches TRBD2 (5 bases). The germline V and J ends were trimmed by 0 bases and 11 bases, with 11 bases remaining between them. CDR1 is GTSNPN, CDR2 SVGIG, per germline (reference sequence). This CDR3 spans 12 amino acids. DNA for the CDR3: TGTGCCTGGAGTGTAGATGAGGGCCAGCAGTTCTTC. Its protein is CAWSVDEGQQFF.

Here the CDR3 reads CASSLYGGELFF. CDR3 bases: TGTGCCAGCAGTTTATACGGCGGGGAGCTGTTTTTT. The rearrangement uses TRBV28 and TRBJ2-2, with D unclear. The CDR3 contains 12 residues. V was cut by 1 base and J by 7 bases, with 4 bases left in between. Per the germline V gene, CDR1 is MDHEN and CDR2 is SYDVKM.

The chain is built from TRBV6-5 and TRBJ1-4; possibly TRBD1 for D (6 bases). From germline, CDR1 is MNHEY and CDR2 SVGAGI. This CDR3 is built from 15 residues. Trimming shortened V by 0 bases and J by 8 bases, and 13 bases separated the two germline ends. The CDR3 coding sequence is TGTGCCAGCAGTTACTCGACAGGAGTGGGCGAAAAACTGTTTTTT. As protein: CASSYSTGVGEKLFF.

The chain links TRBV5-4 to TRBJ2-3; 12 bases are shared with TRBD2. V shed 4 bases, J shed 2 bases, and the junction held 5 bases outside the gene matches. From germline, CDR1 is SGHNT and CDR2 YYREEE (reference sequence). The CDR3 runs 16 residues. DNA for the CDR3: TGTGCCAGCAGCCCCGGACTAGCGGGACTCACAGATACGCAGTATTTT. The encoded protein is CASSPGLAGLTDTQYF.

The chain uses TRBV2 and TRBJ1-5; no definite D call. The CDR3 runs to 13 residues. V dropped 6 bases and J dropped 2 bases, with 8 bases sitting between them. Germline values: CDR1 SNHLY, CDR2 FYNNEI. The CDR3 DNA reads TGTGCCAGCAGGTACCCGGGCAATCAGCCCCAGCATTTT. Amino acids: CASRYPGNQPQHF.

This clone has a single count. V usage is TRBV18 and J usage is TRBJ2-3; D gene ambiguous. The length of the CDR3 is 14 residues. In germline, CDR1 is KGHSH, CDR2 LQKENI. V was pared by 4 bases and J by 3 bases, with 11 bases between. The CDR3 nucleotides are TGTGCCAGCTCACTCCAGATGACAACAGATACGCAGTATTTT. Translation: CASSLQMTTDTQYF.

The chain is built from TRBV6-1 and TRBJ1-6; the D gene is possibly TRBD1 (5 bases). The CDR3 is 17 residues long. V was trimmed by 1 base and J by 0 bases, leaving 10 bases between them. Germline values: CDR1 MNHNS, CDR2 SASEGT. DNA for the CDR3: TGTGCCAGCAGTGAAGACAGGCTCAGCTCCTATAATTCACCCCTCCACTTT. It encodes CASSEDRLSSYNSPLHF.

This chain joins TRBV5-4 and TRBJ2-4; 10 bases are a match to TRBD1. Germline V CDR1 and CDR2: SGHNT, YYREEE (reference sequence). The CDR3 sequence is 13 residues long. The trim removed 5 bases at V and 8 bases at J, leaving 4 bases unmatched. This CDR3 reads CASSWDRGDIQYF. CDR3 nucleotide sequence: TGTGCCAGCAGTTGGGACAGGGGTGACATTCAGTACTTC.

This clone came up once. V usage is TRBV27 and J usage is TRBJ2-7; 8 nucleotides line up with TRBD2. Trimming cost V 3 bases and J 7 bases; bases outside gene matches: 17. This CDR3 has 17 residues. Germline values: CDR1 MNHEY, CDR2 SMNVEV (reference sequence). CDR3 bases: TGTGCCAGCAGTTTTGAAGTAGTTGCGGGAGGTTCTCCGGAGCAGTACTTC. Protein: CASSFEVVAGGSPEQYF.

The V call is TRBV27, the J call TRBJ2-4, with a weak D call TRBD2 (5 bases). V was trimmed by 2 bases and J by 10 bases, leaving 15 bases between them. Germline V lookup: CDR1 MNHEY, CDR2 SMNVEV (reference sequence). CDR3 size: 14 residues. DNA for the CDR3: TGTGCCAGCAGTTTAACGTATCTAGCCGAAATTCAGTACTTC. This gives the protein CASSLTYLAEIQYF.